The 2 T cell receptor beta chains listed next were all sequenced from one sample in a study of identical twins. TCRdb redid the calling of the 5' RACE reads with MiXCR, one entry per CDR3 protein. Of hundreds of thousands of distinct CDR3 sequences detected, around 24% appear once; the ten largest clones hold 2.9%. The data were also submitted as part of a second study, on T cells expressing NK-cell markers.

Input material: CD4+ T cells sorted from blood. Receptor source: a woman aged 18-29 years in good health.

The DNA of the CDR3 is TGTGCCAGCAGCTTAGGGCTAGGGAATCCCTACGAGCAGTACTTC. It is translated as CASSLGLGNPYEQYF. The chain has TRBV11-2 and TRBJ2-7, with D unclear. V gave up 1 base and J gave up 2 bases, with 12 bases separating them. The CDR3 is made up of 15 amino acids. CDR1 is SGHAT, CDR2 FQNNGV, per germline.

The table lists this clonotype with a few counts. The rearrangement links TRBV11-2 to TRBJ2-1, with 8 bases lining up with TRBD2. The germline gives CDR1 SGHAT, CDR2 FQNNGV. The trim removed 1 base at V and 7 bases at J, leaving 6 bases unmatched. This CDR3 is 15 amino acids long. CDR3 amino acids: CASSLAPGTSNEQFF. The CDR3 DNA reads TGTGCCAGCAGCTTAGCCCCCGGGACTAGTAATGAGCAGTTCTTC.